These T cell receptor beta chains were read from a single sample in a study of blood T cell repertoires in COVID-19. This table comes from immunoSEQ multiplex PCR, and its TCRdb copy is limited to in-frame clones, with some not included. This table holds hundreds of thousands of clones, over 80% found once. Specimen: peripheral blood. The receptors stem from a woman aged 50 to 60 with active or convalescent COVID-19. Each CDR3 is given with its conserved first and last residue. The order of the fields is clone size, V gene, D gene, J gene, CDR3 DNA, CDR3 protein. D genes are given only for firm matches. Clone size is given for some rows only: seen once, a few or many times, or a class if the clone is expanded.

size: .; V: TRBV7-2; D: TRBD1; J: TRBJ1-4; DNA: TGTGCCAGCAGCTTCGGGACAGGGAATGAAAAACTGTTTTTT; CDR3: CASSFGTGNEKLFF
size: .; V: TRBV7-3; D: TRBD2; J: TRBJ2-1; DNA: TGTGCCAGCAGCTTAGCGGGAGTCAATGAGCAGTTCTTC; CDR3: CASSLAGVNEQFF
size: .; V: TRBV28; D: TRBD1; J: TRBJ1-2; DNA: TGTGCCAGCAGACCTTCTGGGACAGGGAATGGCTACACCTTC; CDR3: CASRPSGTGNGYTF
size: .; V: TRBV6-6; D: TRBD1; J: TRBJ1-1; DNA: TGTGCCAGCAGTCCTCCGGGACAGAGGAACACTGAAGCTTTCTTT; CDR3: CASSPPGQRNTEAFF
size: .; V: TRBV27; D: TRBD1; J: TRBJ1-1; DNA: TGTGCCAGCAGTTTTGGACAGGGGATGAACACTGAAGCTTTCTTT; CDR3: CASSFGQGMNTEAFF
size: .; V: TRBV5-1; D: .; J: TRBJ1-6; DNA: TGCGCCAGCAGCGCTGGGCAGGCCTCCTATAATTCACCCCTCCACTTT; CDR3: CASSAGQASYNSPLHF
size: .; V: TRBV19; D: .; J: TRBJ2-2; DNA: TGTGCCAGTACCCTGGGCCCGAACACCGGGGAGCTGTTTTTT; CDR3: CASTLGPNTGELFF
size: .; V: TRBV19; D: TRBD2; J: TRBJ2-7; DNA: TGTGCCAGTAGCGTACCGGGACTAAGAACCTACGAGCAGTACTTC; CDR3: CASSVPGLRTYEQYF
size: once; V: TRBV3-1/TRBV3-2; D: .; J: TRBJ1-1; DNA: TGTGCCAGCAGCCAAGAATGGAGGTTCACTGAAGCTTTCTTT; CDR3: CASSQEWRFTEAFF
size: .; V: TRBV5-1; D: .; J: TRBJ1-3; DNA: TGCGCCAGCAGCTTGTTTAGTCCCCAGGGTTACTCTGGAAACACCATATATTTT; CDR3: CASSLFSPQGYSGNTIYF